Sequencing of this TCR beta chain was carried out in a study of T cells in localized non-small cell lung cancer. TCRdb keeps only in-frame clones here, not all; method: immunoSEQ multiplex PCR. The sample lists approximately 33,000 clones; roughly nine tenths were seen once. The V and J ends lost 4 bases and 3 bases respectively, with 20 bases between them. This CDR3 has 17 residues. Germline assignment: CDR1 SGHNT and CDR2 YYREEE (reference sequence). Whole-study results and caveats: Heterogeneity is still possible, as just one tumor region was sequenced. Among blood samples, higher T cell density accompanied longer overall survival. Median detection of top 100 tumor clones in adjacent lung was roughly 61 clones.

As to this clone: Its antigen is currently unknown.

The source of this sequence is a woman aged 35 to 70 with stage I lung adenocarcinoma. The sequenced sample was peripheral blood, obtained before any cancer treatment. The chain has TRBV5-4 and TRBJ1-3; perhaps TRBD1 as D (6 bases). The CDR3 DNA is TGTGCCAGCAGCCCTGCTGGGGGGGGCGCTTATGGAAACACCATATATTTT. Amino acids: CASSPAGGGAYGNTIYF. Variable domain in full (rest from reference TRBV5-4 and TRBJ1-3): ETGVTQSPTHLIKTRGQQVTLRCSSQSGHNTVSWYQQALGQGPQFIFQYYREEENGRGNFPPRFSGLQFPNYSSELNVNALELDDSALYLCASSPAGGGAYGNTIYFGEGSWLTVV.